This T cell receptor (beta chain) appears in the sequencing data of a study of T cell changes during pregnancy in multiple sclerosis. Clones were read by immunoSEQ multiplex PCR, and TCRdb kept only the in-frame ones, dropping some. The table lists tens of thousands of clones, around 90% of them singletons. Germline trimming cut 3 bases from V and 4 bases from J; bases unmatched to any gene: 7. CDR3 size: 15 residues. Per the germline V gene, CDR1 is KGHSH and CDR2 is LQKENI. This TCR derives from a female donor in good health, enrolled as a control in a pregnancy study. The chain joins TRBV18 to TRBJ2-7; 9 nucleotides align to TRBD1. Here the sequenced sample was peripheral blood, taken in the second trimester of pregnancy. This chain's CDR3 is CASSPLDRGGYEQYF. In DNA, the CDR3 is TGTGCCAGCTCACCGCTGGACAGGGGCGGATACGAGCAGTACTTC.